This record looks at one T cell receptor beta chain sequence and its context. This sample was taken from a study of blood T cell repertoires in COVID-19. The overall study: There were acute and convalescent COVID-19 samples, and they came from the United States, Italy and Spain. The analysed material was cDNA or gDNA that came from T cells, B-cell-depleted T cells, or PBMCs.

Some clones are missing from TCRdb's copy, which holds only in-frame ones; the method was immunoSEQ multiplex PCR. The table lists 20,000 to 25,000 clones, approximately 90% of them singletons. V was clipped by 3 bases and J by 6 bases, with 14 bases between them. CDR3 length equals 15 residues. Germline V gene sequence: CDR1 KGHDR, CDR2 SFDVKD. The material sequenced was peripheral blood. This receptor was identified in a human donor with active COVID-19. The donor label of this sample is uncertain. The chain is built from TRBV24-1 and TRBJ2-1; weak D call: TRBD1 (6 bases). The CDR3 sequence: CATSDPRTDSNEQFF. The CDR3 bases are TGTGCCACCAGTGATCCTAGGACAGATAGCAATGAGCAGTTCTTC.